The 31 T cell receptor beta chains presented below share a single source sample, sequenced in a study of Graves' ophthalmopathy and Graves' hyperthyroidism. Beta-chain TCR CDR3 regions were amplified from RNA transcripts. HTBI primers primed a first-round RT-PCR, and a second-round multiplex PCR followed. TCRdb redid the calling of the multiplex PCR reads with MiXCR, one entry per CDR3 protein. The table lists about 340,000 distinct CDR3 sequences, roughly 15% of them singletons. What was sequenced was peripheral blood. Receptors originate from an adult man with Graves' ophthalmopathy.

There are many counts of this clonotype. The CDR3 DNA is TGTGCCAGCTCACCACCACAGGAACGCGAGCAGTACTTC. Residues: CASSPPQEREQYF. The chain links TRBV18 to TRBJ2-7; D is perhaps TRBD1 (5 bases). In germline, CDR1 is KGHSH, CDR2 LQKENI. This CDR3 is built from 13 residues. Trimming took 0 bases from V and 6 from J, leaving 9 bases between them.

This clonotype has ten or more counts. V and J are TRBV12-3 or TRBV12-4 and TRBJ2-7; TRBD1 matches at 10 bases. J was trimmed by 5 bases and V by 3 bases; bases with no gene match: 7. The CDR3 spans 15 residues. CDR3 sequence (DNA): TGTGCCAGCAGTTTTAGGGGACAGGGGTACAACGAGCAGTACTTC. Residues: CASSFRGQGYNEQYF.

This clonotype was picked up one time. The missing conserved phenylalanine or tryptophan at the end of this CDR3 makes a read error likely. The chain is built from TRBV4-1 and TRBJ1-5; 7 bases are a match to TRBD1. The V gene's germline CDR1 is MGHRA and CDR2 YSYEKL. The CDR3 sequence is 15 residues long. After removal of 4 bases from V and 4 bases from J, the junction contained 7 bases not matched to a gene. As DNA, the CDR3 is TGCGCCAGCAGCCGAGAGGGGGCTCGTAATCAGCCCCAGCATATT. It yields the protein CASSREGARNQPQHI.

The V gene is TRBV27, the J gene TRBJ1-5, with 9 bases aligning to TRBD1. The CDR3 is 17 residues long. Losses at the gene ends were 2 bases for V and 7 bases for J; bases not matched to a gene: 12. Germline-derived CDR1 and CDR2 are MNHEY and SMNVEV (reference sequence). This CDR3 reads CASSLTGQGGLRQPQHF. CDR3 in DNA: TGTGCCAGCAGTTTAACGGGACAGGGAGGCTTGAGGCAGCCCCAGCATTTT.

In this sample, this clonotype turned up many times. The chain recombines TRBV29-1 with TRBJ2-7; 10 bases are shared with TRBD1. CDR3 length: 16 amino acids. Per the germline V gene, CDR1 is SQVTM and CDR2 is ANQGSEA. V lost 3 bases and J lost 2; bases outside the gene matches: 10. This CDR3 is CSVEEERGQGAYEQYF. As DNA, the CDR3 is TGCAGCGTTGAGGAAGAGCGCGGACAGGGGGCCTACGAGCAGTACTTC.

Ten or more counts support this clonotype. The chain joins TRBV28 to TRBJ1-2; no clear D gene. Trimming removed 4 bases at V and 5 bases at J, with 5 bases between. The CDR3 spans 11 residues. CDR1 is MDHEN, CDR2 SYDVKM, per germline. CDR3 residues: CASSSDYGYTF. The CDR3 DNA reads as TGTGCCAGCAGTTCCGATTATGGCTACACCTTC.

This clonotype was seen ten or more times. V and J are TRBV12-3 or TRBV12-4 and TRBJ1-5; D unresolved. V dropped 1 base and J dropped 0 bases, with 10 bases sitting between them. The CDR3 length is 16 residues. This CDR3 is CASSLENPGSNQPQHF. CDR3 nucleotides: TGTGCCAGCAGTTTAGAGAACCCCGGTAGCAATCAGCCCCAGCATTTT.

CDR3 DNA sequence: TGTGCCAGCAGCCAAGATGGTCTAGCCCAAGAGACCCAGTACTTC. Protein sequence: CASSQDGLAQETQYF. The genes are TRBV3-1 and TRBJ2-5; a weak D match, TRBD2 (5 bases). CDR1 is LGHDT and CDR2 is YNNKEL in the germline V gene (reference sequence). Trimming removed 0 bases at V and 1 base at J, with 9 bases between. This CDR3 comprises 15 residues.

The sample holds many counts of this clonotype. An end of the junction does not agree with germline; a read error may underlie this. This chain uses TRBV6-5 with TRBJ1-1; no clear D. CDR1 and CDR2 from the germline V gene are MNHEY and SVGAGI. The CDR3 covers 16 residues. Here the CDR3 DNA reads TGTGCCAGCAGTTACACATCGGCTCCCGTGAACACTGAAGCTCTCTTT. Residues: CASSYTSAPVNTEALF.

This clonotype has ten or more counts. The gene calls are TRBV15 and TRBJ1-1; D not resolved. Germline CDR1 LNHNV, CDR2 YYDKDF (reference sequence). V was cut by 4 bases and J by 1 base, with 10 bases left in between. The CDR3 runs to 14 residues. CDR3 loop: CATSKTVENTEAFF. The CDR3 coding sequence is TGTGCCACCAGCAAGACGGTCGAGAACACTGAAGCTTTCTTT.

This clonotype was counted many times. J is TRBJ2-7 and V is TRBV7-2; tentatively, D is TRBD1 (5 bases). Germline V gives CDR1 SGHTA, CDR2 FQGNSA. V lost 6 bases, J lost 3 bases, and 12 bases lay in between. The CDR3 extends over 13 amino acids. The CDR3 DNA reads as TGTGCCAGCAGGCCAGAAACAGGCTACGAGCAGTACTTC. Protein product: CASRPETGYEQYF. Filled out from reference TRBV7-2 and TRBJ2-7, the complete variable domain reads GAGVSQSPSNKVTEKGKDVELRCDPISGHTALYWYRQSLGQGLEFLIYFQGNSAPDKSGLPSDRFSAERTGGSVSTLTIQRTQQEDSAVYLCASRPETGYEQYFGPGTRLTVT.

This chain connects TRBV6-1 to TRBJ1-3; D uncertain. Germline V CDR1 and CDR2: MNHNS, SASEGT. V lost 6 bases, J lost 0 bases, and 12 bases lay in between. The CDR3 sequence is 15 residues long. CDR3 residues: CASSRGGRSGNTIYF. The CDR3 coding sequence is TGTGCCAGCAGCCGCGGTGGCCGCTCTGGAAACACCATATATTTT.

This clonotype was seen many times. J is TRBJ1-1 and V is TRBV6-2 or TRBV6-3, with D perhaps matching TRBD1 (5 bases). The length of the CDR3 is 12 residues. Germline-derived CDR1 and CDR2 are MNHEY and SVGEGT. The ends were cut back, 5 bases at V and 8 bases at J, with 12 bases in the middle. The CDR3 protein is CASSPPPGEAFF. CDR3 bases: TGTGCCAGCAGTCCCCCCCCAGGGGAAGCTTTCTTT.

This clonotype was detected many times. The chain links TRBV28 to TRBJ1-3, with D tentatively TRBD1 (5 bases). V lost 6 bases and J lost 0, with 9 bases in between. The CDR3 is 14 residues long. CDR1 and CDR2 (germline): MDHEN, SYDVKM. CDR3: CASSRDDSGNTIYF. CDR3 in DNA: TGTGCCAGCAGCCGGGACGACTCTGGAAACACCATATATTTT.

This clonotype has ten or more counts. This sequence joins TRBV18 and TRBJ1-5; D gene uncertain. V lost 2 bases, J lost 6 bases, and 5 bases lay in between. Germline values: CDR1 KGHSH, CDR2 LQKENI. The CDR3 covers 12 residues. The DNA of the CDR3 is TGTGCCAGCTCACCAATGGGTCAGCCCCAGCATTTT. It is translated as CASSPMGQPQHF.

This clonotype has at least ten counts. The chain couples TRBV27 to TRBJ2-4; a possible D gene is TRBD2 (7 bases). This CDR3 is 17 amino acids long. V shed 2 bases and J shed 0 bases, with 14 bases lying between them. Germline V CDR1 and CDR2: MNHEY, SMNVEV (reference sequence). The CDR3 nucleotides read TGTGCCAGCAGTTTAAGGGGGTCGGGGGGAGCCAAAAACATTCAGTACTTC. Translated, it gives CASSLRGSGGAKNIQYF.

There are many counts of this clonotype. This chain joins TRBV10-3 and TRBJ2-1, with 10 nucleotides matching TRBD1. This CDR3 has 17 residues. Per germline, CDR1 ENHRY and CDR2 SYGVKD. Losses at the gene ends were 6 bases for V and 0 bases for J; bases not matched to a gene: 8. CDR3 DNA: TGTGCCATCAGGGGGACAGGGGAACTCCACTCCTACAATGAGCAGTTCTTC. Its translation: CAIRGTGELHSYNEQFF.

This clonotype was picked up a small number of times. The V and J genes are TRBV5-1 and TRBJ1-6; D is undetermined. The CDR3 runs 12 residues. The ends were cut back, 0 bases at V and 8 bases at J, with 3 bases in the middle. The V gene's germline CDR1 is SGHRS and CDR2 YFSETQ. CDR3 nucleotide sequence: TGCGCCAGCAGCTTGGAACATTCACCCCTCCACTTT. This codes for CASSLEHSPLHF. Full variable domain (rest looked up from reference TRBV5-1 and TRBJ1-6): KAGVTQTPRYLIKTRGQQVTLSCSPISGHRSVSWYQQTPGQGLQFLFEYFSETQRNKGNFPGRFSGRQFSNSRSEMNVSTLELGDSALYLCASSLEHSPLHFGNGTRLTVT.

In its sample, this clonotype was seen many times. The J gene is TRBJ2-7, the V gene TRBV20-1; 8 bases match TRBD2. The germline V gene encodes CDR1 DFQATT and CDR2 SNEGSKA (reference sequence). Unmatched junction bases numbered 11, after V lost 1 base and J lost 6 bases. This CDR3 spans 15 amino acids. The CDR3 protein is CSARVPSGRVGEQYF. In DNA, the CDR3 is TGCAGTGCTAGAGTACCCAGCGGGAGAGTGGGCGAGCAGTACTTC.

In this sample, this clonotype turned up many times. The genes are TRBV28 and TRBJ2-5; TRBD1 aligns across 9 bases. V lost 6 bases to trimming and J lost 4 bases; unmatched junction nucleotides: 9. Germline V CDR1 and CDR2: MDHEN, SYDVKM. The CDR3 consists of 15 residues. CDR3 DNA sequence: TGTGCCAGCAGCCGTCCGAGACAGGGGGTAGAGACCCAGTACTTC. As protein: CASSRPRQGVETQYF. The full variable domain, with the rest looked up from reference TRBV28 and TRBJ2-5, is DVKVTQSSRYLVKRTGEKVFLECVQDMDHENMFWYRQDPGLGLRLIYFSYDVKMKEKGDIPEGYSVSREKKERFSLILESASTNQTSMYLCASSRPRQGVETQYFGPGTRLLVL.

This clonotype came up many times. V and J are TRBV12-3 or TRBV12-4 and TRBJ1-2; D is ambiguous. Trimming cost V 1 base and J 0 bases, with 9 bases left between them. The CDR3 has 15 residues. The CDR3 region is CASSLGEKTNYGYTF. CDR3 bases: TGTGCCAGCAGTTTAGGGGAGAAGACTAACTATGGCTACACCTTC.

This clonotype was counted at least ten times. The V call is TRBV7-2, the J call TRBJ1-6, with D possibly matching TRBD1 (6 bases). The CDR3 runs 15 residues. The germline V gene encodes CDR1 SGHTA and CDR2 FQGNSA. V gave up 2 bases and J gave up 7 bases, with 12 bases separating them. The CDR3 protein is CASSLQAGANSPLHF. The CDR3 coding sequence is TGTGCCAGCAGCTTACAAGCAGGGGCCAATTCACCCCTCCACTTT.

There are many counts of this clonotype. The J gene is TRBJ2-2, the V gene TRBV5-1, with D unclear. Per germline, CDR1 SGHRS and CDR2 YFSETQ. Trimming took 4 bases from V and 0 from J, leaving 7 bases between them. The CDR3 contains 14 residues. The CDR3 sequence is CASSEPTNTGELFF. CDR3 in DNA: TGCGCCAGCAGCGAGCCCACGAACACCGGGGAGCTGTTTTTT.

This clonotype was detected ten times or more. The chain employs TRBV30 and TRBJ1-6, with D perhaps TRBD1 (6 bases). This CDR3 is 12 amino acids long. Germline CDR1 and CDR2: GTSNPN and SVGIG (reference sequence). Trimming stripped 2 bases from V and 8 bases from J, with 7 bases between. The CDR3 bases are TGTGCCTGGAGTCCAGGGGATTCACCCCTCCACTTT. Its translation: CAWSPGDSPLHF.

This clonotype was recorded many times. At one end the junction does not follow the germline gene, possibly because of a read error. The CDR3 reads CASSFSGFTYERYF. The CDR3, as DNA: TGTGCCAGCAGTTTTTCAGGGTTTACCTACGAGCGGTACTTC. This chain uses TRBV12-3 or TRBV12-4 with TRBJ2-7; a weak D match, TRBD1 (5 bases). The CDR3 covers 14 residues.

This clonotype was counted at least ten times. The CDR3 DNA is TGTGCCAGCAGCTTAGTCAGGGGTTACGAGCAGTACTTC. Its protein is CASSLVRGYEQYF. The rearrangement links TRBV7-2 to TRBJ2-7, with TRBD1 as a possible D gene (6 bases). With 1 base removed from V and 4 bases from J, the gap between germline ends came to 8 bases. Germline V lookup: CDR1 SGHTA, CDR2 FQGNSA. This CDR3 comprises 13 residues. The complete variable domain, with remaining parts taken from reference TRBV7-2 and TRBJ2-7, reads GAGVSQSPSNKVTEKGKDVELRCDPISGHTALYWYRQSLGQGLEFLIYFQGNSAPDKSGLPSDRFSAERTGGSVSTLTIQRTQQEDSAVYLCASSLVRGYEQYFGPGTRLTVT.

In its sample, this clonotype was seen many times. The V call is TRBV6-1, the J call TRBJ2-2; D possibly matches TRBD1 or TRBD2 (5 bases each). With 6 bases removed from V and 2 bases from J, the gap between germline ends came to 13 bases. Per the germline V gene, CDR1 is MNHNS and CDR2 is SASEGT. CDR3 length: 15 residues. The CDR3 coding sequence is TGTGCCAGCAGCATAGAGGGACCCAACACCGGGGAGCTGTTTTTT. Amino acid sequence: CASSIEGPNTGELFF.

At least ten counts were recorded for this clonotype. A much larger clone differs from this one at a single base, so this may be a read error. The CDR3 nucleotides are TGTGCCATACAGGAGAACTATAATTTACCCCTCCACTTT. It specifies CAIQENYNLPLHF. This chain links TRBV6-1 with TRBJ1-6; TRBD1 might be the D (5 bases). This CDR3 is 13 amino acids long. Germline CDR1 reads MNHNS; CDR2 reads SASEGT.

This clonotype came up many times. J is TRBJ1-5 and V is TRBV6-1; possibly TRBD1 for D (5 bases). The CDR3 contains 15 residues. CDR1 and CDR2 from the germline V gene are MNHNS and SASEGT. Trimming removed 1 base at V and 0 bases at J, with 7 bases between. The CDR3, as DNA: TGTGCCAGCAGTGAAGGAGGGGTTAGCAATCAGCCCCAGCATTTT. It translates to CASSEGGVSNQPQHF.

The CDR3 region has the DNA TGTGCCAGCGTCCCGGGACTAGCAGGTTACGAGCAGTACTTC. Translated, it gives CASVPGLAGYEQYF. The chain couples TRBV6-2 or TRBV6-3 to TRBJ2-7; 9 positions agree with TRBD2. CDR1 is MNHEY and CDR2 is SVGEGT in the germline V gene. V lost 8 bases and J lost 4; bases outside the gene matches: 9. The length of the CDR3 is 14 residues.

This clonotype was found a few times. A junction boundary mismatches the germline segment, possibly from a read error. This chain joins TRBV29-1 and TRBJ1-2; tentatively, D is TRBD1 (5 bases). The V gene's germline CDR1 is SQVTM and CDR2 ANQGSEA. The CDR3 contains 12 residues. The CDR3 region is CSVALGGRGYNF. CDR3 in DNA: TGCAGCGTTGCTTTGGGGGGAAGGGGCTACAACTTC.